These 12 T cell receptor beta chains were sequenced from one sample in a study of CD4 T cells in relation to SARS-CoV-2 and coronaviruses. TCRdb's table, derived via immunoSEQ multiplex PCR, lists solely in-frame clones and lacks some. The sample shows about 21,000 clones, approximately 82% of them seen only once. These receptors have no known antigen. Unexposed donor CD4+ T cells date from about 2011-2018, before the COVID-19 pandemic. The cells were cultured for over eight days before CD4+ T cells were isolated. Sequencing used CD4+ T cells from PBMCs, cultured in vitro. The receptors here all came from a human donor in good health.

The chain employs TRBV29-1 and TRBJ2-4; 7 nucleotides line up with TRBD1. CDR3 length: 14 amino acids. CDR1 and CDR2 from the germline V gene are SQVTM and ANQGSEA. Trimming cost V 5 bases and J 6 bases; bases outside gene matches: 10. The CDR3 loop reads CSVLHDRDGNIQYF. The CDR3 DNA reads as TGCAGCGTTCTTCACGACAGGGATGGAAACATTCAGTACTTC.

This rearrangement joins TRBV9 to TRBJ1-3; perhaps TRBD1 as D (5 bases). CDR3 length: 16 amino acids. Trimming took off 0 bases at V and 0 bases at J, with 10 bases between the two ends. CDR1 and CDR2 (germline): SGDLS, YYNGEE. In DNA, the CDR3 is TGTGCCAGCAGCGTAGAAGGGGCCCTCTCTGGAAACACCATATATTTT. Translating gives CASSVEGALSGNTIYF.

V gene TRBV10-3 combines with J gene TRBJ2-1, with D perhaps TRBD2 (5 bases). V lost 8 bases and J 6 bases, leaving 14 bases between the germline ends. This CDR3 contains 13 residues. From germline, CDR1 is ENHRY and CDR2 SYGVKD. CDR3 nucleotide sequence: TGTGCCATCGCCCGGGAACCACTCAATGAGCAGTTCTTC. This translates into CAIAREPLNEQFF.

The V call is TRBV6-6, the J call TRBJ2-1; 7 bases are a match to TRBD2. The CDR3 runs to 21 residues. Germline V gives CDR1 MNHNY, CDR2 SVGAGI (reference sequence). After removal of 6 bases from V and 1 base from J, the junction contained 24 bases not matched to a gene. The CDR3 DNA reads TGTGCCAGCAGCCCCACTGCTGGCGGGAGTTTGATGGGGAAGTCCTACAATGAGCAGTTCTTC. Translation: CASSPTAGGSLMGKSYNEQFF.

The rearrangement uses TRBV18 and TRBJ2-7; the D is unclear. This CDR3 has 14 residues. V lost 5 bases and J lost 1, with 12 bases in between. Germline CDR1 and CDR2: KGHSH and LQKENI. The CDR3 nucleotides read TGTGCCAGCTCATATGATAGGGTATCCTACGAGCAGTACTTC. This gives the protein CASSYDRVSYEQYF.

The chain combines TRBV5-4 with TRBJ1-2; 8 bases map to TRBD1. J was trimmed by 2 bases and V by 6 bases; bases with no gene match: 6. This CDR3 contains 14 residues. Germline assignment: CDR1 SGHNT and CDR2 YYREEE (reference sequence). The CDR3 loop reads CASTPDRANYGYTF. The CDR3 DNA is TGTGCCAGCACCCCGGACAGGGCAAACTATGGCTACACCTTC.

The J gene is TRBJ2-5, the V gene TRBV6-5; possibly TRBD1 for D (6 bases). The CDR3 has 15 residues. Germline V CDR1 and CDR2: MNHEY, SVGAGI. The V and J ends lost 1 base and 1 base respectively, with 10 bases between them. The CDR3 DNA reads TGTGCCAGCAGTTACTTCGGACAGATCCAAGAGACCCAGTACTTC. Encoded protein: CASSYFGQIQETQYF.

For this clone: Other DNA sequences within the sample encode an identical CDR3. V usage is TRBV24-1 and J usage is TRBJ2-5; the D gene is possibly TRBD1 (7 bases). Germline V gene sequence: CDR1 KGHDR, CDR2 SFDVKD. The CDR3 contains 14 residues. V was pared by 0 bases and J by 5 bases, with 9 bases between. CDR3 DNA: TGTGCCACCAGTGATTTGGCAGGGGGGGAGACCCAGTACTTC. Protein sequence: CATSDLAGGETQYF.

The rearrangement links TRBV5-6 to TRBJ1-2, with D maybe TRBD1 (6 bases). V was trimmed by 4 bases and J by 3 bases, leaving 13 bases between them. The CDR3 length is 14 residues. CDR1 and CDR2 from the germline V gene are SGHDT and YYEEEE. The CDR3 is CASSLQGRDYGYTF. CDR3 in DNA: TGTGCCAGCAGCCTTCAGGGGCGAGACTATGGCTACACCTTC.

V gene TRBV9 combines with J gene TRBJ2-3; 8 bases agree with TRBD2. Germline V gene data show CDR1 as SGDLS and CDR2 as YYNGEE. Trimming took 4 bases from V and 2 from J; bases not matched to a gene: 15. There are 18 residues in the CDR3. CDR3 DNA sequence: TGTGCCAGCAGCCGTAGGGCGGGGGGAAGGCGAGACACAGATACGCAGTATTTT. Its translation: CASSRRAGGRRDTDTQYF.

V is TRBV18 and J is TRBJ1-5; 7 nucleotides agree with TRBD1. From germline, CDR1 is KGHSH and CDR2 LQKENI. This CDR3 comprises 15 residues. The ends lost 3 bases at V and 4 bases at J; junction bases unmatched: 6. CDR3 sequence (DNA): TGTGCCAGCTCACCCCAGGGGGTTGCAAATCAGCCCCAGCATTTT. Translating it yields CASSPQGVANQPQHF.

The rearrangement joins TRBV7-9 to TRBJ1-6; 12 bases are a match to TRBD1. Trimming removed 0 bases from V and 8 bases from J; junction bases left unmatched: 5. From germline, CDR1 is SEHNR and CDR2 FQNEAQ (reference sequence). CDR3 length: 17 amino acids. The CDR3 loop reads CASSLAGTGGGYSPLHF. As DNA, the CDR3 is TGTGCCAGCAGCTTAGCCGGGACAGGGGGCGGATATTCACCCCTCCACTTT.